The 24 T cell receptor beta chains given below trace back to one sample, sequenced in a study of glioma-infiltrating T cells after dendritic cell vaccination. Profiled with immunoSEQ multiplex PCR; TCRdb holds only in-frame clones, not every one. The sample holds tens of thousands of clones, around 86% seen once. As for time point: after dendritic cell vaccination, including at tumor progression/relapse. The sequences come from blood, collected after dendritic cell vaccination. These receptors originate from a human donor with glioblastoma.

The CDR3 nucleotides read TGTGCCAGCTATTGGGGGACTTGCACAGATACGCAGTATTTT. Translation: CASYWGTCTDTQYF. V and J are TRBV25-1 and TRBJ2-3; perhaps TRBD2 as D (6 bases). V lost 8 bases, J lost 1 base, and 13 bases lay in between. The CDR3 has 14 amino acids. Germline lookup yields CDR1 MGHDK and CDR2 SYGVNS.

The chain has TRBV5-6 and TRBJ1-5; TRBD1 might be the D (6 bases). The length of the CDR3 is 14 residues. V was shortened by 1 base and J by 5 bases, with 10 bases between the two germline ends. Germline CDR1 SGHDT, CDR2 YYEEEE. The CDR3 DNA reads TGTGCCAGCAGCTTGTGGGCAGGGGATCAGCCCCAGCATTTT. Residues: CASSLWAGDQPQHF.

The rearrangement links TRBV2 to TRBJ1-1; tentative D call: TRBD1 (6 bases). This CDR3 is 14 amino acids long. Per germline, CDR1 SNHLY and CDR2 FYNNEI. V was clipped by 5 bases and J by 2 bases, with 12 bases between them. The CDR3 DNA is TGTGCCAGCAGTTCCCGGGACACTAACACTGAAGCTTTCTTT. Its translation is CASSSRDTNTEAFF. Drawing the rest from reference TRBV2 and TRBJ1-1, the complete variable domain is EPEVTQTPSHQVTQMGQEVILRCVPISNHLYFYWYRQILGQKVEFLVSFYNNEISEKSEIFDDQFSVERPDGSNFTLKIRSTKLEDSAMYFCASSSRDTNTEAFFGQGTRLTVV.

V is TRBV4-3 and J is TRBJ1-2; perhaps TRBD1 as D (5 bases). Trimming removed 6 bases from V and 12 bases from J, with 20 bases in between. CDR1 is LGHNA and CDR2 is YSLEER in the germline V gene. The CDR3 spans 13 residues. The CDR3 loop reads CASSQTAGQSNTF. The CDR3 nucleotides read TGCGCCAGCAGTCAAACAGCAGGGCAGTCCAACACCTTC.

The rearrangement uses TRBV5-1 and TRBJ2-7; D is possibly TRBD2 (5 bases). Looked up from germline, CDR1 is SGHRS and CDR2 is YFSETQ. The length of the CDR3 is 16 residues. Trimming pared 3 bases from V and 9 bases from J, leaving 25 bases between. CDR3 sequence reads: CASSSREGAQVRGQYF. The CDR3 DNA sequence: TGCGCCAGCAGCTCCAGAGAGGGCGCCCAGGTCCGCGGGCAGTACTTC. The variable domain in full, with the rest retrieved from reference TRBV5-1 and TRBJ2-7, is KAGVTQTPRYLIKTRGQQVTLSCSPISGHRSVSWYQQTPGQGLQFLFEYFSETQRNKGNFPGRFSGRQFSNSRSEMNVSTLELGDSALYLCASSSREGAQVRGQYFGPGTRLTVT.

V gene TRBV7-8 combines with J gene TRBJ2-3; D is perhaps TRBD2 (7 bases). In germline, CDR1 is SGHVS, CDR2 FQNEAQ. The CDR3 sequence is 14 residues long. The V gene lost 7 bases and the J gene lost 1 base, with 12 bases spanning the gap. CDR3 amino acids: CASKGGVGTDTQYF. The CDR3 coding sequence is TGTGCCAGCAAGGGGGGGGTGGGCACAGATACGCAGTATTTT.

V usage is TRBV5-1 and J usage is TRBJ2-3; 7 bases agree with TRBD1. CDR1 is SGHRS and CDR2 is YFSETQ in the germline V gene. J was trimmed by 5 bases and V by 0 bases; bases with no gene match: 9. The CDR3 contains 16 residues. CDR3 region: CASSLEGARNGDTQYF. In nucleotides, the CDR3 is TGCGCCAGCAGCTTGGAGGGGGCGCGAAACGGAGATACGCAGTATTTT.

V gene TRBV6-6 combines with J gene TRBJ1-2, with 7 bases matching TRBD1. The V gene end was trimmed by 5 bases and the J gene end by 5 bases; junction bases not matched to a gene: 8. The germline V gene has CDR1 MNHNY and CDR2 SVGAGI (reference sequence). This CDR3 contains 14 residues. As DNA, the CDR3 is TGTGCCAGCAGTGCGTACGGGACAGCGTATGGCTACACCTTC. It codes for CASSAYGTAYGYTF.

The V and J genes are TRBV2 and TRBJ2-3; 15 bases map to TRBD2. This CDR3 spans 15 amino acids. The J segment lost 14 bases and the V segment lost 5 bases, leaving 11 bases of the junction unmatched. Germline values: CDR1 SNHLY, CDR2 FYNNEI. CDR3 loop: CASSRTSGGARQGYF. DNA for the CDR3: TGTGCCAGCAGTCGGACTAGCGGGGGGGCCCGGCAGGGGTATTTT.

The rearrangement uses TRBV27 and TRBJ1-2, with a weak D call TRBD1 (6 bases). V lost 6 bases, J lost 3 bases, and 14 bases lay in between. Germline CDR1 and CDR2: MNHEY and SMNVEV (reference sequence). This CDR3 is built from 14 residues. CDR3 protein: CASRVLDSDYGYTF. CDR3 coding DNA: TGTGCCAGCAGGGTCCTGGACAGCGACTATGGCTACACCTTC.

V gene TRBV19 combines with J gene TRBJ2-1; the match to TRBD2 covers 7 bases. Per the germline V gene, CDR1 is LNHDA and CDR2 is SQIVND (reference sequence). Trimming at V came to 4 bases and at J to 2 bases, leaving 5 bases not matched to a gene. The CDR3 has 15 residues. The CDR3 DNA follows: TGTGCCAGTAGTAGCGGGGGATCCCCCTACAATGAGCAGTTCTTC. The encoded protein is CASSSGGSPYNEQFF.

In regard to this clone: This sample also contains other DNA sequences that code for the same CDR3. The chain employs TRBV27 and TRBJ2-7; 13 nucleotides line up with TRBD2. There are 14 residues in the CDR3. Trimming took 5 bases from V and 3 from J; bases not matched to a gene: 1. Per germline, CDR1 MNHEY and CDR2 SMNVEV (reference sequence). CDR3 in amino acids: CASSGLAGVYEQYF. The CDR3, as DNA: TGTGCCAGCAGTGGACTAGCGGGAGTCTACGAGCAGTACTTC.

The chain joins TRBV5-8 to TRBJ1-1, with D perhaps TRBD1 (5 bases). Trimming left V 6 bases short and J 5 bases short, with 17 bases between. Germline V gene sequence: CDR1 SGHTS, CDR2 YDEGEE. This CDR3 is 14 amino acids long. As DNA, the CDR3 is TGTGCCAGCACCCTCCCCCAGGGTAGGACTGAAGCTTTCTTT. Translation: CASTLPQGRTEAFF.

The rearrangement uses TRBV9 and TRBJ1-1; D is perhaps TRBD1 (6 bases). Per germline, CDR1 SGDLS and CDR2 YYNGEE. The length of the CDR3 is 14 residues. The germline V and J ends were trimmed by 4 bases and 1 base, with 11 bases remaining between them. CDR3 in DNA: TGTGCCAGCAGCCCCCGGGGGGCGAACACTGAAGCTTTCTTT. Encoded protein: CASSPRGANTEAFF.

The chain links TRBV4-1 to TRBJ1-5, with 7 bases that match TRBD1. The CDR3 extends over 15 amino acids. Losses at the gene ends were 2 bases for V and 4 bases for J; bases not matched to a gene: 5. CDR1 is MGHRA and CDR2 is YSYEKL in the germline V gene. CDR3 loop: CASSQPDRENQPQHF. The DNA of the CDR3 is TGCGCCAGCAGCCAACCTGACAGGGAAAATCAGCCCCAGCATTTT.

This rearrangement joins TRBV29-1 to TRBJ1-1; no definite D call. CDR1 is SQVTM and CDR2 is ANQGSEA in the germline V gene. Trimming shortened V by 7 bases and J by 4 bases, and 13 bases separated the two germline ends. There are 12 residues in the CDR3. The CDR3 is CSAQLPGTEAFF. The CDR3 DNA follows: TGCAGCGCCCAACTCCCGGGCACTGAAGCTTTCTTT.

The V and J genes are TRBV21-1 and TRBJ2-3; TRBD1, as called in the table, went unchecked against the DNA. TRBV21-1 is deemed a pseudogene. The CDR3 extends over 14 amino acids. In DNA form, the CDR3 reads TGTGCCAGCAGCAGGGACAGGGGCACAGATACGCAGTATTTT. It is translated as CASSRDRGTDTQYF.

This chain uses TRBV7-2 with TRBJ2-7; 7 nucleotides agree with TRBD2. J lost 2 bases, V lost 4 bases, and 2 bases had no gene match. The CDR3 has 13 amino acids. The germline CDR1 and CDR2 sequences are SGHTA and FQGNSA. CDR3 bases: TGTGCCAGCAGCTGGGACTACCCCTACGAGCAGTACTTC. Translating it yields CASSWDYPYEQYF.

The DNA of the CDR3 is TGTGCCAGCAGCTTAACAACAGGGAGTTCGGAAAAACTGTTTTTT. It translates to CASSLTTGSSEKLFF. The rearrangement joins TRBV7-8 to TRBJ1-4; D is perhaps TRBD1 (6 bases). Trimming took off 2 bases at V and 8 bases at J, with 15 bases between the two ends. The length of the CDR3 is 15 residues. The germline V gene has CDR1 SGHVS and CDR2 FQNEAQ.

CDR3 nucleotides: TGCGCCAGCAGTGAGGGGAGGAATGAGCAGTTCTTC. Translated: CASSEGRNEQFF. The chain combines TRBV10-2 with TRBJ2-1; D may be TRBD2 (6 bases). The CDR3 totals 12 residues. CDR1 is WSHSY and CDR2 is SAAADI in the germline V gene. V was trimmed by 2 bases and J by 7 bases, leaving 6 bases between them.

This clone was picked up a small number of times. The CDR3 protein is CASSQDRGIAQHF. CDR3 nucleotide sequence: TGCGCCAGCAGCCAAGATCGGGGGATAGCCCAGCATTTT. This chain joins TRBV4-1 and TRBJ1-5; TRBD1 is a possible D gene (5 bases). The CDR3 extends over 13 amino acids. Looked up from germline, CDR1 is MGHRA and CDR2 is YSYEKL. The V and J ends lost 0 bases and 11 bases respectively, with 11 bases between them.

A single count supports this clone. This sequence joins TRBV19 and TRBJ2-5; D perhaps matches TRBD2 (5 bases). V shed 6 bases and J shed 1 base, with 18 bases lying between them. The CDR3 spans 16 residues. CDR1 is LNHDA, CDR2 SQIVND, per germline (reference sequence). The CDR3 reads CASSPSGRVSQETQYF. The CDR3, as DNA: TGTGCCAGTAGCCCAAGTGGGCGGGTATCCCAAGAGACCCAGTACTTC.

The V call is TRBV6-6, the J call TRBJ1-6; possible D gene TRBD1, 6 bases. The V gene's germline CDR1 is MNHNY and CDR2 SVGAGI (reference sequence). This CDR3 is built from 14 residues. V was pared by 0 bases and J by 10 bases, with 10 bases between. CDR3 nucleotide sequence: TGTGCCAGCAGTTACTCGGGGGCCGTATCACCCCTCCACTTT. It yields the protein CASSYSGAVSPLHF.

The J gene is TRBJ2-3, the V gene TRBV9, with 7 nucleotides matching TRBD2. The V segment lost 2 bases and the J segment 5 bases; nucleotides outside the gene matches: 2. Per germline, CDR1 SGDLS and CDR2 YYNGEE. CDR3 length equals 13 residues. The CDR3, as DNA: TGTGCCAGCAGCGTGGTAGCGGGAGATACGCAGTATTTT. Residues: CASSVVAGDTQYF.